The TCR beta chain under discussion was sequenced for a study of HIV-infected children after antiretroviral therapy interruption. Background on the study: EBV and CMV exposure was recorded in most children. Continuous-treatment samples came from weeks 0, 48 and 150.

This clonotype was seen repeatedly, ten times or more. As for treatment: PENTA 11 planned treatment interruption arm or continuous ART arm. Only samples with at least 5 million viable PBMCs qualified. The TCR library was built from RNA with a 3' RACE protocol and unique molecular identifiers. Each CDR3 protein is one row after TCRdb ran MiXCR on the 3' RACE reads. The data contain more than 75,000 distinct CDR3 sequences, about 6.9% of them singletons. CDR1 is DFQATT and CDR2 is SNEGSKA in the germline V gene (reference sequence). The CDR3 runs to 14 residues. The V gene lost 6 bases and the J gene lost 7 bases, with 18 bases spanning the gap.

This clonotype originated in a pool of human donors with HIV. This rearrangement joins TRBV20-1 to TRBJ1-4, with D perhaps TRBD1 (6 bases). Here the sequenced sample was CD45RA+ CD4+ T cells from PBMCs, pooled from several time points, taken from a donor given antiretroviral therapy, either interrupted or continuous. Subset described: naive CD4+ CD45RA+ CD45RO- T cells. The DNA of the CDR3 is TGCAGTGCACCGCCAAAGAGGGGGATTGAAAAACTGTTTTTT. Translating it yields CSAPPKRGIEKLFF.